This TCR beta chain was captured in a study of blood T cell repertoires in COVID-19. CDR1 and CDR2 (germline): MDHEN, SYDVKM. The CDR3 runs 16 residues. V was cut by 5 bases and J by 7 bases, with 21 bases left in between. Data came from immunoSEQ multiplex PCR; TCRdb stores just in-frame clones and leaves some out. The table lists about 81,000 clones, 80% to 90% of them singletons. The receptor comes from a woman of 80 years or more with active COVID-19. The specimen was peripheral blood. This chain connects TRBV28 to TRBJ2-1; D perhaps matches TRBD2 (6 bases). DNA for the CDR3: TGTGCCAGCAGTCGATCCCTCACCGGGGGAAGAAATGAGCAGTTCTTC. It specifies CASSRSLTGGRNEQFF. The variable domain in full, completed from reference TRBV28 and TRBJ2-1, reads DVKVTQSSRYLVKRTGEKVFLECVQDMDHENMFWYRQDPGLGLRLIYFSYDVKMKEKGDIPEGYSVSREKKERFSLILESASTNQTSMYLCASSRSLTGGRNEQFFGPGTRLTVL.